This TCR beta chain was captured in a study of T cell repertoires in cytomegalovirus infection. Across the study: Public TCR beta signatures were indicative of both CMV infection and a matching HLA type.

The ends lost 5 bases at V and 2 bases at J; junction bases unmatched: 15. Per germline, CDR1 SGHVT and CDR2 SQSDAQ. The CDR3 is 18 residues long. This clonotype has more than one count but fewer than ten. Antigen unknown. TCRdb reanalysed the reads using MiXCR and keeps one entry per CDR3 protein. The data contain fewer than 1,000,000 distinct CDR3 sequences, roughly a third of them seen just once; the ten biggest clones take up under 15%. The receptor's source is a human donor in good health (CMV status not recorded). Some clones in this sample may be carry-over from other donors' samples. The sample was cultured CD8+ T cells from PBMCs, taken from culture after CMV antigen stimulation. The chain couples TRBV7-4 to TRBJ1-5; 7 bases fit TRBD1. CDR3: CASSKDTSGGSGNQPQHF. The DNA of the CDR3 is TGTGCCAGCAGCAAAGACACCTCAGGGGGGAGCGGCAATCAGCCCCAGCATTTT.